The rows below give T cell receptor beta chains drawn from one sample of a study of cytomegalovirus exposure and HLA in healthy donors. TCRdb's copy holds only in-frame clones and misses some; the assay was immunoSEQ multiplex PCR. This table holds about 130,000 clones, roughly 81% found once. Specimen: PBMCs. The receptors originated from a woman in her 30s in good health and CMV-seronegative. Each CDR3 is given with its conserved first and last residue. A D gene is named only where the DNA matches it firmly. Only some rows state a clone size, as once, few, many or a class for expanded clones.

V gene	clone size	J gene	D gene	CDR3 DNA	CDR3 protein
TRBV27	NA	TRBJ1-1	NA	TGTGCCAGCAGTTCGAGCCGACAGGCGAACACTGAAGCTTTCTTT	CASSSSRQANTEAFF
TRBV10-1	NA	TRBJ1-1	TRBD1	TGCGCCAGCAGTTACAGGGGTGAAGGAGCTTTCTTT	CASSYRGEGAFF
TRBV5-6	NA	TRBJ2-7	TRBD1	TGTGCCAGCAGCTCAGGACAGGGCTACGAGCAGTACTTC	CASSSGQGYEQYF
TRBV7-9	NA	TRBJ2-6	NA	TGTGCCAGCAGCTTAGTCGGGGGTACTGGGGCCAACGTCCTGACTTTC	CASSLVGGTGANVLTF
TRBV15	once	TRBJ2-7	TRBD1	TGTGCCACCAGCAGATCGACAGGGTCCACCTACGAGCAGTACTTC	CATSRSTGSTYEQYF
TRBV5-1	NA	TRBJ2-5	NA	TGCGCCAGCAGCTCCGGGGTCCTCGGGGAGACCCAGTACTTC	CASSSGVLGETQYF
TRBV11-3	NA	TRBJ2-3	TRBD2	TGTGCCAGCAGCTCGTCCGGGACTAATACAGATACGCAGTATTTT	CASSSSGTNTDTQYF
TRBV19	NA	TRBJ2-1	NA	TGTGCCAGTACCCCCCGTTCCCCGTCCAATGAGCAGTTCTTC	CASTPRSPSNEQFF
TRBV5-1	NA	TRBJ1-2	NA	TGCGCCAGCAGCGCAGACACTACTAGCTATGGCTACACCTTC	CASSADTTSYGYTF
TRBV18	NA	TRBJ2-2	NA	TGTGCCAGCTCACCACCGATAGGGGTCGGGGAGCTGTTTTTT	CASSPPIGVGELFF
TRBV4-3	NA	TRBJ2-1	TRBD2	TGCGCCAGCAGCCAAGACCCGAAGGGCGCGGGAGCCTACAATGAGCAGTTCTTC	CASSQDPKGAGAYNEQFF
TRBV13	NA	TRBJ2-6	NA	TGTGCCAGCAGCTTAGAAGGGGATCGGTCTGCTGGGGCCAACGTCCTGACTTTC	CASSLEGDRSAGANVLTF
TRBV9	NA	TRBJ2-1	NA	TGTGCCAGCAGCCCCCCCGGGTTGCCCCCTAACTCCTACAATGAGCAGTTCTTC	CASSPPGLPPNSYNEQFF
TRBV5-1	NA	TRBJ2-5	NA	TGCGCCAGCAGCGGAGCTTCCCGAGAGACCCAGTACTTC	CASSGASRETQYF
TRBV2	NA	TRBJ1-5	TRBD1	TGTGCCAGCAAGCGGGAGGGACAGAGCAATCAGCCCCAGCATTTT	CASKREGQSNQPQHF
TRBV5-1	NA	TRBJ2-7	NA	TGCGCCAGCAGCTTGTCGTACACCTACGAGCAGTACTTC	CASSLSYTYEQYF
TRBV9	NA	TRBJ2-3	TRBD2	TGTGCCAGCAGCGTTGCTAGCGGGGTCACAGATACGCAGTATTTT	CASSVASGVTDTQYF
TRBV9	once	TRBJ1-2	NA	TGTGCCAGCAGCGTAGAGGGGGGGCCCAATACTTTC	CASSVEGGPNTF
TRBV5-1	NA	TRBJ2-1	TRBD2	TGCGCCAGCAGCTTGCGCAGCGGGACAGGGAAGATAGCGGGAGGGCCCAATGAGCAGTTCTTC	CASSLRSGTGKIAGGPNEQFF
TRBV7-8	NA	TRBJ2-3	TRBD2	TGTGCCAGCAGCCCTTGGACTAGCGGGGGGGGTGGGGATACGCAGTATTTT	CASSPWTSGGGGDTQYF
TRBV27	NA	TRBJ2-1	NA	TGTGCCAGCAGTTTGGCTGATGAGCAGTTCTTC	CASSLADEQFF
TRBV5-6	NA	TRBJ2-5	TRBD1	TGTGCCAGCAGCTTGGCCCGGGGACAGGGAAAAGAGACCCAGTACTTC	CASSLARGQGKETQYF
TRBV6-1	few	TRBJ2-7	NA	TGTGCCAGCAGCCTATACGAGCAGTACTTC	CASSLYEQYF
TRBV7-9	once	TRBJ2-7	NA	TGTGCCAGCAAACCTAGGGGGGGGGCCTGGGACGAGCAGTACTTC	CASKPRGGAWDEQYF
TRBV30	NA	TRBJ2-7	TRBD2	TGTGCCTGGAGTCGGGGGGGCCTCTCCTACGAGCAGTACTTC	CAWSRGGLSYEQYF
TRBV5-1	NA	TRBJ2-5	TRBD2	TGCGCCAGCAGCCCCGGGGGGAGCGGGGTACAAGAGACCCAGTACTTC	CASSPGGSGVQETQYF
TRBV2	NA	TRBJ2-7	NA	TGTGCCAGCAGGGACAGCGAGTTCTACGAGCAGTACTTC	CASRDSEFYEQYF
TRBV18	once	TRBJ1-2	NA	TGTGCCAGCTCACAGTCTGCAGGGGACTATGGCTACACCTTC	CASSQSAGDYGYTF
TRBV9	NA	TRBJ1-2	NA	TGTGCCAGCAGTACCGGGACAATTAACTATGGCTACACCTTC	CASSTGTINYGYTF
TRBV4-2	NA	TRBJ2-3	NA	TGTGCCAGCAGCCAAGATTATGCTACCCGCACAGATACGCAGTATTTT	CASSQDYATRTDTQYF
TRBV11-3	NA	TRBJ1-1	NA	TGTGCCAGCAGCCGTCCCCCTCAGGGGGCTTTCTTT	CASSRPPQGAFF
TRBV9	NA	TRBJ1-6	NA	TGTGCCAGCAGCGTAGGCGGGACTAATTCACCCCTCCACTTT	CASSVGGTNSPLHF
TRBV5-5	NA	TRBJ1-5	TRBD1	TGTGCCAGCAGCCCCCAGGGACAGGGTTATCAGCCCCAGCATTTT	CASSPQGQGYQPQHF
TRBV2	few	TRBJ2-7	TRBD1	TGTGCCAGCAGTTTACAGGGGGCGCACGAGCAGTACTTC	CASSLQGAHEQYF
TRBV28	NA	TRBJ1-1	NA	TGTGCCAGCAGTTTAGCAGCGACGAACACTGAAGCTTTCTTT	CASSLAATNTEAFF
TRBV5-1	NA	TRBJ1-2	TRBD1	TGCGCCAGCAGCCGTGCCGGACAGGGCAGTGGCTACACCTTC	CASSRAGQGSGYTF